Each of the 32 T cell receptor beta chains below was sequenced from the same sample in a study of beta chain features in type 1 diabetes. Study outcomes and limitations: A moderate, significant TCRB CDR3 shortening appeared in type 1 diabetes across four CD4+ subsets.

The study reverse transcribed the entire isolated RNA, so it sequenced expressed TCRB transcripts. This table comes from immunoSEQ multiplex PCR, and its TCRdb copy is limited to in-frame clones, with some not included. The repertoire has around 140,000 clones, about 12% of them found once; the top ten carry 1.3%. For these receptors, no antigen is known. The sequencing sample was made of central memory CD4+ T cells from blood. The source of these receptors is a man between 18 and 35 years old with type 1 diabetes.

This clone appeared a few times. The chain employs TRBV7-9 and TRBJ2-3, with D tentatively TRBD1 (5 bases). The germline gives CDR1 SEHNR, CDR2 FQNEAQ (reference sequence). V dropped 1 base and J dropped 9 bases, with 20 bases sitting between them. The CDR3 sequence is 16 residues long. This chain's CDR3 is CASSLGAGLTQITQYF. For the CDR3, the DNA is TGTGCCAGCAGCTTAGGGGCAGGGTTGACCCAGATCACGCAGTATTTT.

This clone has more than one count but fewer than ten. V usage is TRBV9 and J usage is TRBJ2-7; TRBD1 matches 10 bases. Losses at the gene ends were 4 bases for V and 4 bases for J; bases not matched to a gene: 5. Germline V gene lookup returns CDR1 SGDLS and CDR2 YYNGEE. The CDR3 spans 14 residues. The CDR3, as DNA: TGTGCCAGCAGCCGGGGACAGGGGAAATACGAGCAGTACTTC. This sequence encodes CASSRGQGKYEQYF.

V gene TRBV6-1 combines with J gene TRBJ2-5; 12 bases match TRBD1. CDR3 length equals 15 residues. Trimming removed 6 bases from V and 4 bases from J; junction bases left unmatched: 6. CDR1 is MNHNS and CDR2 is SASEGT in the germline V gene. In DNA form, the CDR3 reads TGTGCCAGCAGCGATCGGGGACAGGGGGCAGAGACCCAGTACTTC. Its translation: CASSDRGQGAETQYF.

In its sample, this clone was seen a few times. Other DNA sequences in this specimen translate into the identical CDR3. The chain couples TRBV7-3 to TRBJ2-3; weak D call: TRBD2 (6 bases). CDR3 length: 15 residues. With 1 base removed from V and 0 bases from J, the gap between germline ends came to 8 bases. Germline loops: CDR1 SGHTA, CDR2 FQGTGA. The CDR3 sequence is CASSLKAGSTDTQYF. DNA for the CDR3: TGTGCCAGCAGCTTAAAGGCGGGGAGCACAGATACGCAGTATTTT.

This clone has a handful of counts. The V and J genes are TRBV10-3 and TRBJ2-1; D unclear. The CDR3 extends over 14 amino acids. V gave up 0 bases and J gave up 4 bases, with 7 bases separating them. CDR1 and CDR2 (germline): ENHRY, SYGVKD. CDR3 sequence reads: CAISESTTYNEQFF. DNA for the CDR3: TGTGCCATCAGTGAGTCGACCACTTACAATGAGCAGTTCTTC.

This clone was found a few times. The chain is built from TRBV5-6 and TRBJ2-2; D gene unclear. The length of the CDR3 is 13 residues. Germline V lookup: CDR1 SGHDT, CDR2 YYEEEE. V shed 7 bases and J shed 1 base, with 8 bases lying between them. The DNA of the CDR3 is TGTGCCAGCGCAACAGTGAACACCGGGGAGCTGTTTTTT. Translating gives CASATVNTGELFF.

The chain uses TRBV25-1 and TRBJ2-1; the match to TRBD2 covers 10 bases. This CDR3 region has 13 residues. CDR1 is MGHDK, CDR2 SYGVNS, per germline. Losses at the gene ends were 8 bases for V and 8 bases for J; bases not matched to a gene: 6. CDR3 sequence (DNA): TGTGCCAGCTTATCTAGCGGGGGCCATGAGCAGTTCTTC. Residues: CASLSSGGHEQFF.

V gene TRBV6-5 combines with J gene TRBJ2-5; 14 positions agree with TRBD2. This CDR3 contains 16 residues. V shed 4 bases and J 4 bases; nucleotides not matched to a gene: 5. Germline values: CDR1 MNHEY, CDR2 SVGAGI. CDR3 nucleotides: TGTGCCAGCAGTTCCACGACTAGCGGGGGGGGAGAGACCCAGTACTTC. It codes for CASSSTTSGGGETQYF.

This clone was picked up a small number of times. An end of the junction differs from the germline gene, which may be a read error. The J gene is TRBJ2-7, the V gene TRBV27; tentatively, D is TRBD1 (5 bases). CDR1 and CDR2 (germline): MNHEY, SMNVEV (reference sequence). The CDR3 has 15 residues. CDR3 nucleotide sequence: TGTGCCTGCAGTTTGCTTGGGGCAGACTCCTACGAGCAGTACTTC. Protein: CACSLLGADSYEQYF.

The V and J genes are TRBV2 and TRBJ2-3, with D perhaps TRBD2 (6 bases). CDR3 length equals 15 residues. Germline CDR1 SNHLY, CDR2 FYNNEI. V lost 7 bases to trimming and J lost 0 bases, with 14 bases between them. CDR3 nucleotide sequence: TGTGCCAGCAAGGGACTGGTCTCTAGCACAGATACGCAGTATTTT. This encodes CASKGLVSSTDTQYF. Filled out from reference TRBV2 and TRBJ2-3, the complete variable domain reads EPEVTQTPSHQVTQMGQEVILRCVPISNHLYFYWYRQILGQKVEFLVSFYNNEISEKSEIFDDQFSVERPDGSNFTLKIRSTKLEDSAMYFCASKGLVSSTDTQYFGPGTRLTVL.

A few counts support this clone. CDR3 coding DNA: TGTGCCAGCAGCCCCTCGGGGGCCCGAGAGACCCAGTACTTC. Translated: CASSPSGARETQYF. The chain uses TRBV7-7 and TRBJ2-5; D is perhaps TRBD1 or TRBD2 (6 bases each). Per germline, CDR1 SSHAT and CDR2 FNYEAQ (reference sequence). The CDR3 has 14 amino acids. Trimming took off 5 bases at V and 4 bases at J, with 14 bases between the two ends.

The chain carries TRBV28 and TRBJ2-3; D perhaps matches TRBD2 (6 bases). Trimming left V 6 bases short and J 2 bases short, with 15 bases between. The CDR3 is made up of 15 amino acids. CDR1 is MDHEN and CDR2 is SYDVKM in the germline V gene. This chain's CDR3 is CASRSLGLLTDTQYF. In DNA, the CDR3 is TGTGCCAGCAGGTCCCTGGGACTTCTCACAGATACGCAGTATTTT.

This chain links TRBV19 with TRBJ2-1, with D possibly matching TRBD2 (5 bases). V gave up 4 bases and J gave up 6 bases, with 16 bases separating them. The CDR3 consists of 15 residues. Germline V gene sequence: CDR1 LNHDA, CDR2 SQIVND (reference sequence). CDR3 in amino acids: CASSSPTPGSNEQFF. The CDR3 DNA is TGTGCCAGTAGTAGTCCCACCCCGGGAAGCAATGAGCAGTTCTTC.

V usage is TRBV2 and J usage is TRBJ2-1; TRBD2 might be the D (6 bases). V lost 2 bases to trimming and J lost 6 bases, with 20 bases between them. Germline CDR1 SNHLY, CDR2 FYNNEI. The CDR3 is 17 amino acids. Here the CDR3 DNA reads TGTGCCAGCAGTGAATCGTCTGCGGGGACTGGGATCAATGAGCAGTTCTTC. This gives the protein CASSESSAGTGINEQFF.

This clone was detected only a few times. The V gene is TRBV7-8, the J gene TRBJ1-2; weak D call: TRBD1 (5 bases). Trimming left V 5 bases short and J 7 bases short, with 20 bases between. The germline V gene has CDR1 SGHVS and CDR2 FQNEAQ. The CDR3 loop spans 15 amino acids. In DNA form, the CDR3 reads TGTGCCAGCAGCCCCCCGGCGGGGCAGGGTGGTGGCTACACCTTC. It translates to CASSPPAGQGGGYTF.

This rearrangement joins TRBV7-2 to TRBJ2-5, with 7 bases aligning to TRBD2. V lost 1 base, J lost 7 bases, and 3 bases stayed unmatched. The CDR3 loop spans 13 amino acids. Germline V CDR1 and CDR2: SGHTA, FQGNSA. CDR3 nucleotides: TGTGCCAGCAGCTTAGTTCCGGGGGGGACCCAGTACTTC. This sequence encodes CASSLVPGGTQYF.

This clone has just a few counts. J is TRBJ1-6 and V is TRBV6-1, with D tentatively TRBD1 (5 bases). CDR3 length: 15 residues. V was cut by 1 base and J by 7 bases, with 11 bases left in between. The germline V gene has CDR1 MNHNS and CDR2 SASEGT. The DNA for the CDR3 is TGTGCCAGCAGTGAAGTGGTGGGGCAGAATTCACCCCTCCACTTT. It specifies CASSEVVGQNSPLHF.

This clone has just a few counts. The genes are TRBV19 and TRBJ1-4; D is undetermined. This CDR3 is 14 amino acids long. V was shortened by 5 bases and J by 8 bases, with 15 bases between the two germline ends. In germline, CDR1 is LNHDA, CDR2 SQIVND (reference sequence). CDR3 nucleotide sequence: TGTGCCAGTAGTGCTACCGACGGAGGGGAAAAACTGTTTTTT. Encoded protein: CASSATDGGEKLFF.

This rearrangement joins TRBV5-4 to TRBJ2-7; tentatively, D is TRBD1 or TRBD2 (6 bases each). V lost 1 base and J lost 7, with 18 bases in between. Germline assignment: CDR1 SGHNT and CDR2 YYREEE (reference sequence). This CDR3 is 15 amino acids long. The CDR3 here is CASSLRAGGAGEQYF. CDR3 in DNA: TGTGCCAGCAGCTTGAGGGCCGGGGGCGCGGGTGAGCAGTACTTC.

The chain employs TRBV28 and TRBJ2-7; D remains unclear. The CDR3 contains 14 residues. The V end was cut by 2 bases, the J end by 0 bases, with 8 bases between. Germline V gives CDR1 MDHEN, CDR2 SYDVKM. This chain's CDR3 is CASSLEGRSYEQYF. CDR3 sequence (DNA): TGTGCCAGCAGTTTAGAAGGGCGCTCCTACGAGCAGTACTTC. Supplemented by reference TRBV28 and TRBJ2-7, the full variable domain reads DVKVTQSSRYLVKRTGEKVFLECVQDMDHENMFWYRQDPGLGLRLIYFSYDVKMKEKGDIPEGYSVSREKKERFSLILESASTNQTSMYLCASSLEGRSYEQYFGPGTRLTVT.

The genes are TRBV6-5 and TRBJ2-7; TRBD1 is a possible D gene (6 bases). The CDR3 consists of 13 residues. With 4 bases removed from V and 5 bases from J, the gap between germline ends came to 12 bases. Germline assignment: CDR1 MNHEY and CDR2 SVGAGI. The CDR3 bases are TGTGCCAGCAGTTCCCGAGGGGGTCACGAGCAGTACTTC. Amino acids: CASSSRGGHEQYF.

This clone was observed a few times. The rearrangement joins TRBV5-1 to TRBJ2-7, with a tentative D call TRBD2 (5 bases). V was shortened by 4 bases and J by 2 bases, with 13 bases between the two germline ends. Germline CDR1 and CDR2: SGHRS and YFSETQ. There are 14 residues in the CDR3. CDR3 in amino acids: CASSVDGMTYEQYF. The CDR3 nucleotides are TGCGCCAGCAGCGTGGACGGGATGACCTACGAGCAGTACTTC.

This clone turned up a few times. The chain links TRBV30 to TRBJ2-2; 7 positions match TRBD1. Germline-derived CDR1 and CDR2 are GTSNPN and SVGIG (reference sequence). V shed 3 bases and J 2 bases; nucleotides not matched to a gene: 12. This CDR3 is built from 17 residues. CDR3 amino acids: CAWSPKGGQKNTGELFF. The CDR3 nucleotides read TGTGCCTGGAGCCCCAAAGGGGGACAGAAAAACACCGGGGAGCTGTTTTTT.

The V call is TRBV20-1, the J call TRBJ2-1, with TRBD2 as a possible D gene (6 bases). This CDR3 has 11 residues. Germline V gene lookup returns CDR1 DFQATT and CDR2 SNEGSKA (reference sequence). The CDR3 sequence is CGGSSYNEQFF. The CDR3 coding sequence is TGCGGGGGGAGCTCCTACAATGAGCAGTTCTTC.

This clone was picked up a small number of times. This chain uses TRBV9 with TRBJ2-3; 9 bases match TRBD2. Germline V gene data show CDR1 as SGDLS and CDR2 as YYNGEE. V trimming: 3 bases; J trimming: 2 bases; junction bases outside the gene matches: 7. The length of the CDR3 is 16 residues. CDR3 DNA sequence: TGTGCCAGCAGCGCAATGAGCGGGGGGCACACAGATACGCAGTATTTT. It encodes CASSAMSGGHTDTQYF.

There are a few counts of this clone. The rearrangement links TRBV20-1 to TRBJ2-5; D is ambiguous. The CDR3 is made up of 9 amino acids. Deletions cut 0 bases from V and 7 bases from J, with 0 bases between. Per germline, CDR1 DFQATT and CDR2 SNEGSKA (reference sequence). The CDR3 here is CSARETQYF. DNA for the CDR3: TGCAGTGCTAGAGAGACCCAGTACTTC.

In its sample, this clone was seen a few times. Other nucleotide sequences from this sample produce the same CDR3. The chain links TRBV29-1 to TRBJ1-1; 7 bases are a match to TRBD1. The CDR3 contains 12 residues. Germline trimming cut 7 bases from V and 2 bases from J; bases unmatched to any gene: 4. Germline CDR1 is SQVTM and CDR2 is ANQGSEA. The CDR3 coding sequence is TGCAGCGCCCGACAGGGTAACACTGAAGCTTTCTTT. Protein product: CSARQGNTEAFF.

The gene calls are TRBV6-5 and TRBJ1-6, with TRBD1 matching 9 bases. Trimming cost V 4 bases and J 6 bases; bases outside gene matches: 7. The CDR3 covers 16 residues. CDR1 and CDR2 (germline): MNHEY, SVGAGI. The CDR3, as DNA: TGTGCCAGCAGTTTCGAACAGGGGGCTTCTAATTCACCCCTCCACTTT. This codes for CASSFEQGASNSPLHF.

This clone was found a few times. The genes are TRBV18 and TRBJ1-2, with 7 bases fitting TRBD1. The CDR3 has 12 residues. Germline V CDR1 and CDR2: KGHSH, LQKENI. With 5 bases clipped from V and 7 bases from J, the junction kept 4 bases outside the gene matches. DNA for the CDR3: TGTGCCAGCTCAGCGACAGGGTTTGGCTACACCTTC. Translating it yields CASSATGFGYTF.

The rearrangement uses TRBV30 and TRBJ1-4; D not resolved. The V and J ends lost 3 bases and 7 bases respectively, with 15 bases between them. This CDR3 spans 14 amino acids. Germline loops: CDR1 GTSNPN, CDR2 SVGIG (reference sequence). This chain's CDR3 is CAWRLSSAGEKLFF. The CDR3 coding sequence is TGTGCCTGGAGGCTCTCTAGTGCGGGTGAAAAACTGTTTTTT.

The genes are TRBV18 and TRBJ2-3; no clear D. Germline CDR1 is KGHSH and CDR2 is LQKENI. With 3 bases removed from V and 5 bases from J, the gap between germline ends came to 6 bases. This CDR3 region has 12 residues. The CDR3 loop is CASSPPQDTQYF. CDR3 DNA sequence: TGTGCCAGCTCACCTCCCCAAGATACGCAGTATTTT. Combining the CDR3 with reference TRBV18 and TRBJ2-3 gives the whole variable domain NAGVMQNPRHLVRRRGQEARLRCSPMKGHSHVYWYRQLPEEGLKFMVYLQKENIIDESGMPKERFSAEFPKEGPSILRIQQVVRGDSAAYFCASSPPQDTQYFGPGTRLTVL.

This clone was detected ten times or more. The chain employs TRBV7-2 and TRBJ2-5, with D possibly being TRBD2 (6 bases). This CDR3 region has 16 residues. Germline V gene sequence: CDR1 SGHTA, CDR2 FQGNSA. The V and J ends lost 5 bases and 3 bases respectively, with 19 bases between them. CDR3: CASSMGGFVGEETQYF. CDR3 DNA: TGTGCCAGCAGCATGGGGGGTTTCGTCGGGGAAGAGACCCAGTACTTC. Using reference TRBV7-2 and TRBJ2-5 for the parts outside the CDR3, the full variable domain is GAGVSQSPSNKVTEKGKDVELRCDPISGHTALYWYRQSLGQGLEFLIYFQGNSAPDKSGLPSDRFSAERTGGSVSTLTIQRTQQEDSAVYLCASSMGGFVGEETQYFGPGTRLLVL.